The 21 T cell receptor beta chains listed next were all sequenced from one sample in a study of blood T cell repertoires in COVID-19. Some clones are missing from TCRdb's copy, which holds only in-frame ones; the method was immunoSEQ multiplex PCR. This table holds over 65,000 clones, around 86% found once. Sequenced: peripheral blood. These receptor sequences come from a man at least 80 years old with acute or convalescent COVID-19.

V and J are TRBV19 and TRBJ1-6, with 9 bases identical to TRBD1. The CDR3 extends over 16 amino acids. With 6 bases clipped from V and 4 bases from J, the junction kept 7 bases outside the gene matches. Germline CDR1 LNHDA, CDR2 SQIVND (reference sequence). This CDR3 reads CASSPIGTGYNSPLHF. CDR3 coding DNA: TGTGCCAGTAGCCCAATTGGGACAGGGTATAATTCACCCCTCCACTTT.

This clone has only one observation. The rearrangement joins TRBV3-1 (or the pseudogene TRBV3-2) to TRBJ2-7, with TRBD2 as a possible D gene (5 bases). The length of the CDR3 is 17 residues. The V end lost 2 bases, the J end lost 3 bases, and 20 bases lay between the germline ends. The germline V gene has CDR1 LGHDT and CDR2 YNNKEL (reference sequence). The CDR3 region has the DNA TGTGCCAGCAGCCAACCCCCCTCGGGAAACCACGACTACGAGCAGTACTTC. This encodes CASSQPPSGNHDYEQYF.

The chain joins TRBV5-4 to TRBJ1-6; maybe TRBD1 (6 bases). V lost 0 bases, J lost 10 bases, and 20 bases lay in between. The CDR3 runs to 17 residues. CDR1 and CDR2 from the germline V gene are SGHNT and YYREEE (reference sequence). In DNA, the CDR3 is TGTGCCAGCAGCTTGGGGGGTGCAGGGGATCCGGGATCACCCCTCCACTTT. Its translation: CASSLGGAGDPGSPLHF.

V and J are TRBV19 and TRBJ2-1; D may be TRBD2 (6 bases). Trimming pared 6 bases from V and 4 bases from J, leaving 13 bases between. Germline CDR1 and CDR2: LNHDA and SQIVND (reference sequence). This CDR3 is 14 amino acids long. The CDR3 region is CASSSGRGYNEQFF. The CDR3 DNA is TGTGCCAGTAGCTCGGGGCGGGGTTACAATGAGCAGTTCTTC.

The count of this clone is one. The chain uses TRBV7-3 and TRBJ2-1; D unclear. Germline lookup yields CDR1 SGHTA and CDR2 FQGTGA. The CDR3 totals 13 residues. The V end was cut by 3 bases, the J end by 5 bases, with 8 bases between. The CDR3 sequence: CASSFVSHNEQFF. Here the CDR3 DNA reads TGTGCCAGCAGCTTCGTTAGTCACAATGAGCAGTTCTTC.

The chain combines TRBV28 with TRBJ2-3; D not resolved. The CDR3 runs to 12 residues. Trimming removed 6 bases from V and 2 bases from J, with 6 bases in between. Germline V gene data show CDR1 as MDHEN and CDR2 as SYDVKM. CDR3 coding DNA: TGTGCCAGCAGCACTTACACAGATACGCAGTATTTT. Amino acids: CASSTYTDTQYF.

This rearrangement joins TRBV5-1 to TRBJ2-1; TRBD2 matches 12 bases. CDR1 SGHRS and CDR2 YFSETQ come from the germline V gene. This CDR3 contains 16 residues. V lost 4 bases to trimming and J lost 8 bases; unmatched junction nucleotides: 10. Written as DNA, the CDR3 is TGCGCCAGCAGCGCGACGACTAGCGGGAGAATCGATGAGCAGTTCTTC. Translated: CASSATTSGRIDEQFF.

The chain is built from TRBV2 and TRBJ2-3, with a weak D call TRBD2 (5 bases). V lost 0 bases, J lost 6 bases, and 7 bases lay in between. The CDR3 totals 13 residues. The germline V gene has CDR1 SNHLY and CDR2 FYNNEI. The CDR3 reads CASSEARRDTQYF. The CDR3 bases are TGTGCCAGCAGTGAAGCAAGGAGGGATACGCAGTATTTT.

The chain has TRBV25-1 and TRBJ2-2; the match to TRBD1 covers 11 bases. Trimming removed 4 bases from V and 8 bases from J; junction bases left unmatched: 3. Germline values: CDR1 MGHDK, CDR2 SYGVNS. The CDR3 is made up of 14 amino acids. CDR3 amino acids: CASSGTGGRGELFF. The CDR3 DNA sequence: TGTGCCAGCAGTGGGACAGGGGGCAGGGGGGAGCTGTTTTTT.

The chain has TRBV10-2 and TRBJ1-6; D is perhaps TRBD1 (5 bases). Trimming cost V 9 bases and J 1 base, with 13 bases left between them. Germline V lookup: CDR1 WSHSY, CDR2 SAAADI. The CDR3 consists of 15 residues. CDR3 in amino acids: CASGFGGSYNSPLHF. The CDR3, as DNA: TGCGCCAGTGGGTTCGGGGGTTCCTATAATTCACCCCTCCACTTT.

The CDR3 coding sequence is TGTGCCAGCAGCCAAGATTGGGGAGTGGAGCTGTTTTTT. Protein: CASSQDWGVELFF. The rearrangement uses TRBV3-1 (or the pseudogene TRBV3-2) and TRBJ2-2; possibly TRBD2 for D (5 bases). The CDR3 sequence is 13 residues long. Between the trimmed V and J ends, which lost 0 bases and 10 bases, there was a span of 9 bases. CDR1 is LGHDT and CDR2 is YNNKEL in the germline V gene (reference sequence).

The chain employs TRBV11-2 and TRBJ2-7, with a tentative D call TRBD2 (8 bases). Germline assignment: CDR1 SGHAT and CDR2 FQNNGV. V lost 5 bases, J lost 6 bases, and 14 bases lay in between. This CDR3 is built from 13 residues. CDR3 amino acids: CASSTGGGSEQYF. CDR3 nucleotides: TGTGCCAGCAGCACGGGAGGGGGCTCCGAGCAGTACTTC.

The chain has TRBV7-2 and TRBJ2-5, with 7 bases matching TRBD2. The germline CDR1 and CDR2 sequences are SGHTA and FQGNSA. The CDR3 spans 15 residues. After removal of 3 bases from V and 5 bases from J, the junction contained 9 bases not matched to a gene. The CDR3 bases are TGTGCCAGCAGCTTCCCCATCGCGGGGGTGGAGACCCAGTACTTC. Amino acid sequence: CASSFPIAGVETQYF.

The V and J genes are TRBV24-1 and TRBJ2-3; 7 bases are a match to TRBD2. In germline, CDR1 is KGHDR, CDR2 SFDVKD. This CDR3 spans 13 amino acids. V trimming: 9 bases; J trimming: 0 bases; junction bases outside the gene matches: 2. CDR3 residues: CATGDYSTDTQYF. The CDR3 bases are TGTGCCACCGGGGACTACAGCACAGATACGCAGTATTTT.

This clone has more than one count but fewer than ten. V is TRBV11-2 and J is TRBJ1-1, with unresolved D. Trimming stripped 0 bases from V and 1 base from J, with 12 bases between. The CDR3 runs to 16 residues. The germline CDR1 and CDR2 sequences are SGHAT and FQNNGV. The CDR3 loop is CASSLEMGRRNTEAFF. For the CDR3, the DNA is TGTGCCAGCAGCTTAGAAATGGGGAGGAGGAACACTGAAGCTTTCTTT.

The DNA for the CDR3 is TGTGCCAGTAGTAGAGACAGCGCGGTTCACTATAATTCACCCCTCCACTTT. Protein sequence: CASSRDSAVHYNSPLHF. This chain joins TRBV19 and TRBJ1-6; perhaps TRBD1 as D (5 bases). This CDR3 comprises 17 residues. Germline V gene lookup returns CDR1 LNHDA and CDR2 SQIVND (reference sequence). The ends were cut back, 4 bases at V and 3 bases at J, with 16 bases in the middle.

This CDR3 reads CASSYSSLASTGELFF. In DNA form, the CDR3 reads TGTGCCAGCAGTTACTCGAGTCTAGCGAGTACCGGGGAGCTGTTTTTT. V gene TRBV6-2 or TRBV6-3 combines with J gene TRBJ2-2, with D maybe TRBD2 (6 bases). Per the germline V gene, CDR1 is MNHEY and CDR2 is SVGEGT. The CDR3 spans 16 residues. With 0 bases removed from V and 5 bases from J, the gap between germline ends came to 13 bases.

V and J are TRBV15 and TRBJ2-7; 7 positions agree with TRBD1. Losses at the gene ends were 2 bases for V and 2 bases for J; bases not matched to a gene: 12. This CDR3 contains 17 residues. Germline V CDR1 and CDR2: LNHNV, YYDKDF (reference sequence). As DNA, the CDR3 is TGTGCCACCAGCAGACCGGTGGGACAGAGGGCACCCTACGAGCAGTACTTC. Protein: CATSRPVGQRAPYEQYF.

The chain recombines TRBV2 with TRBJ2-5; D perhaps matches TRBD2 (6 bases). V was cut by 2 bases and J by 5 bases, with 9 bases left in between. The CDR3 is made up of 13 amino acids. The germline V gene has CDR1 SNHLY and CDR2 FYNNEI. CDR3 region: CASSERGRETQYF. CDR3 coding DNA: TGTGCCAGCAGTGAACGGGGGAGGGAGACCCAGTACTTC.

This clone was seen a handful of times. The genes are TRBV5-1 and TRBJ1-2; 8 bases are a match to TRBD1. V trimming: 4 bases; J trimming: 4 bases; junction bases outside the gene matches: 9. The CDR3 contains 15 residues. Germline values: CDR1 SGHRS, CDR2 YFSETQ. This chain's CDR3 is CASSPWTGFFYGYTF. The CDR3 region has the DNA TGCGCCAGCAGCCCCTGGACAGGGTTTTTCTATGGCTACACCTTC.

The chain uses TRBV4-1 and TRBJ1-2; 10 nucleotides match TRBD1. Per the germline V gene, CDR1 is MGHRA and CDR2 is YSYEKL. J was trimmed by 4 bases and V by 0 bases; bases with no gene match: 8. There are 17 residues in the CDR3. CDR3 bases: TGCGCCAGCAGCCAAGATCCCGGACAGGGGGGCATCTATGGCTACACCTTC. Amino acids: CASSQDPGQGGIYGYTF.